This T cell receptor beta chain was obtained from a study of early T cells in non-severe SARS-CoV-2 infection. Study context: The input, bulk RNA from unsorted whole blood, was sequenced, and chains were unpaired.

Separate cDNA molecules each had unique molecular identifiers attached to them. TCRdb recomputed calls from the 5' RACE reads with MiXCR, one row per CDR3 protein. The sample lists 50,000 to 70,000 distinct CDR3 sequences, more than 5.5% occurring once. Study-wide results and caveats: The study's VDJdb matching favored anti-spike CD8 responses and missed private and CD4 specificities.

This clonotype was picked up many times. Its specificity is not known. The material sequenced was whole blood, taken at baseline. The receptor was derived from an adult who was a healthcare worker with PCR-confirmed SARS-CoV-2 infection or an uninfected control (not recorded which).

CDR3 amino acids: CASSQGSGTGETQYF. The DNA for the CDR3 is TGCGCCAGCAGCCAAGGGTCCGGGACCGGGGAGACCCAGTACTTC. The rearrangement links TRBV4-1 to TRBJ2-5; the D call may be TRBD1 or TRBD2 (5 bases each). The CDR3 is 15 amino acids. Trimming shortened V by 1 base and J by 5 bases, and 14 bases separated the two germline ends. Germline values: CDR1 MGHRA, CDR2 YSYEKL.